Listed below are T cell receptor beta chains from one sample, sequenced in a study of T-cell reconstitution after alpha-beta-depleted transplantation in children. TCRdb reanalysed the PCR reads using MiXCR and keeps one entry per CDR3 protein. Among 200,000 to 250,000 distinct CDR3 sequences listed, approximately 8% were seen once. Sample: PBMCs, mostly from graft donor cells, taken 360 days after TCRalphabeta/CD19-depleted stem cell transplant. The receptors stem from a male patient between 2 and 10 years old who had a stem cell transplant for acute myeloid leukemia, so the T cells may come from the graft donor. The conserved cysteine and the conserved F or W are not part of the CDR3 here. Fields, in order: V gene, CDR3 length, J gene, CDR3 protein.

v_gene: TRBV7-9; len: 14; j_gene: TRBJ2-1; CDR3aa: ASSLVRTSNYNEQF
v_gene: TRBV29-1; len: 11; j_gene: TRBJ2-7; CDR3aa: SVEFLAGVEQY
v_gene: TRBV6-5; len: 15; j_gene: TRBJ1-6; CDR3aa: ASSYSDRGFDNSPLH
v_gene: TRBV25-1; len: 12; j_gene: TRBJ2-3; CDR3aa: ASTLAGSGDTQY
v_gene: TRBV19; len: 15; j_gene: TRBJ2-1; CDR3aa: ASSIDRGARGSYEQF
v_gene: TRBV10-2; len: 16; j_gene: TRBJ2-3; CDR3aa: ASSESVASGGETDTQY
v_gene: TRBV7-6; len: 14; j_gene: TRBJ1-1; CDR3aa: ASSLGGGVGYTEAF
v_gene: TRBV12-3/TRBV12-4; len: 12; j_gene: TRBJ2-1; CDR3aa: ASLQGSSYNEQF
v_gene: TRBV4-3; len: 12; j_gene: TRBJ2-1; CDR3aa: ASSLSGRAFEQF
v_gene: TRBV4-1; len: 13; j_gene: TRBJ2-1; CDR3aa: ASSQRVRDYNEQF
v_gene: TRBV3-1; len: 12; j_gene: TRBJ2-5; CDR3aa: ASVPGQLQETQY
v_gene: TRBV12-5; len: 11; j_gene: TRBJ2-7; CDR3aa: ASGLRGSYEQY
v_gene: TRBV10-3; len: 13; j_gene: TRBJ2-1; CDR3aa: AISPGLAGHNEQF
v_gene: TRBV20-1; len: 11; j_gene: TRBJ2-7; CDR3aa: SASWDRGYEQY
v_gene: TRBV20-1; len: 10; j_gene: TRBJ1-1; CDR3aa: SADWTGTEAF
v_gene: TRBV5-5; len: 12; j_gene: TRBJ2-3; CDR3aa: ASSLTGLANTQY
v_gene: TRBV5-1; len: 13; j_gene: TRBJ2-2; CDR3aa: ASSLGQTNTGELF
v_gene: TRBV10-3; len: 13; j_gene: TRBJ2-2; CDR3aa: AIRGPSVGAGELF
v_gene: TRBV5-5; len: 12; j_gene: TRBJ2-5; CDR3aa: ASRDTTSIETQY
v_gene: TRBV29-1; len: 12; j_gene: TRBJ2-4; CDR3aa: SVDGGAAKNIQY
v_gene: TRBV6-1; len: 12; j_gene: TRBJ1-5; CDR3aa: ASSETGVNQPQH
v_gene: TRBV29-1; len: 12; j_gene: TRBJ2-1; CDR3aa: SVARDRFYNEQF
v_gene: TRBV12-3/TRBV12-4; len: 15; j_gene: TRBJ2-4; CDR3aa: ASSPTRQASGGNIQY
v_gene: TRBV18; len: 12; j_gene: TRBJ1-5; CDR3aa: ASSPGTAGQPQH
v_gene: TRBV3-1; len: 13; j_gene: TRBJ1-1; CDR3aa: ASSQGAGANTEAF
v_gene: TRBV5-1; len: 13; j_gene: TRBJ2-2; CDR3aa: ASSLAVGAVGELF
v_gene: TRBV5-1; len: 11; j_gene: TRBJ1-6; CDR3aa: ASSSTDHRALH
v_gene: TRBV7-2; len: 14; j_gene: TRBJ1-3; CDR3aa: ASSQTQGAGGNTIY
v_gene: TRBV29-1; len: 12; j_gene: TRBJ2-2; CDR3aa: SVPGLEKTGELF
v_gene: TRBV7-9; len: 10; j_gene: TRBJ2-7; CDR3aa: ASRGGSYEQY
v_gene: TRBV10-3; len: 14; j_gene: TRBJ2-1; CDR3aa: AISEGGASSYNEQF
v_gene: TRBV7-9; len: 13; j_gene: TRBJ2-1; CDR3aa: ASSSGLAMYNEQF
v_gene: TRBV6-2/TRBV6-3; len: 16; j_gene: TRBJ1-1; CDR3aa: ASRFTGTGGAQNTEAF
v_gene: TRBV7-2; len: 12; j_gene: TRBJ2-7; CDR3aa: ASSLGTGSHEQY
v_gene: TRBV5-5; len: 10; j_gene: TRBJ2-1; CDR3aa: ASQLRGNEQF
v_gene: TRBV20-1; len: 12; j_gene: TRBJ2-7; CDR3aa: SASPAGQSYEQY
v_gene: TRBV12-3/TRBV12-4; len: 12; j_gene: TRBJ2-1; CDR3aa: ASSFRRGKNEQF
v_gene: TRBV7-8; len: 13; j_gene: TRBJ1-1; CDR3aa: ASSSSTVGNTEAF
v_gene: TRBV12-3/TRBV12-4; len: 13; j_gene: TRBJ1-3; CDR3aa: ASQLSRVSGNTIY
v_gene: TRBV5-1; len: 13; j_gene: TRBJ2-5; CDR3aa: ASSLPGKGLMTQY
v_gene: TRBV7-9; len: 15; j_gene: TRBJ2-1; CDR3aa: ASSLPNSGPVVNEQF
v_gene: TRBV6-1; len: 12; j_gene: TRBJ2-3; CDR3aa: ASSLSGRLATQY
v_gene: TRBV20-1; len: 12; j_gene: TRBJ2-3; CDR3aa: SATVRAGTDTQY
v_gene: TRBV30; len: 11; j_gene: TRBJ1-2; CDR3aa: AGRQGAAYGYT
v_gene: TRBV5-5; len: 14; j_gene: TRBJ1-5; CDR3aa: ASSLEGPGSNQPQH
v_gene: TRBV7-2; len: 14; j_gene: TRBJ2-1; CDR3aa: ASSLSIETTYNEQF
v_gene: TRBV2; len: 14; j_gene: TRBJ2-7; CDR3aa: ASSVPLGQGNYEQY
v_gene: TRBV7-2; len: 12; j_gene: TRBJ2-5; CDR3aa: ASSLGLLKETQY
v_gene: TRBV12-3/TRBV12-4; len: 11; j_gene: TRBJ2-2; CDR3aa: ASSRQGIGELF
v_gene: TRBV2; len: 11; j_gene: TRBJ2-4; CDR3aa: ASGTDKGDIQY
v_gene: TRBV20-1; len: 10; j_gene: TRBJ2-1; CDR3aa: SAIHTYNEQF
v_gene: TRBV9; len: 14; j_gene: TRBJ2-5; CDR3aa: ASSLSLAGGQETQY
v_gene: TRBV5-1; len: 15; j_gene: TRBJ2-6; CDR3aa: ASSLYRGESGANVLT